The entry that follows covers one TCR beta chain sequence. Its matching antigen is unknown. Sequencing was performed with immunoSEQ multiplex PCR; in TCRdb, only in-frame clones are kept and a portion is missing. This table holds fewer than 200,000 clones, 70% to 90% found once. V trimming: 0 bases; J trimming: 4 bases; junction bases outside the gene matches: 11. This CDR3 is built from 17 residues. Germline CDR1 reads GTSNPN; CDR2 reads SVGIG (reference sequence). This record comes from a study of T cell responses to AZD1222 COVID-19 vaccine. General study points: Donors were chiefly white British, with a greater number of females, and clonal diversity was perhaps underestimated.

The sequencing used peripheral blood, collected on day 0 of AZD1222 vaccination. This chain connects TRBV30 to TRBJ2-2; 7 bases are a match to TRBD2. This TCR came from an adult in good health. The chain's CDR3 is CAWSVRGGSYVTGELFF. The CDR3 DNA reads TGTGCCTGGAGTGTTCGGGGCGGGAGTTACGTCACCGGGGAGCTGTTTTTT.